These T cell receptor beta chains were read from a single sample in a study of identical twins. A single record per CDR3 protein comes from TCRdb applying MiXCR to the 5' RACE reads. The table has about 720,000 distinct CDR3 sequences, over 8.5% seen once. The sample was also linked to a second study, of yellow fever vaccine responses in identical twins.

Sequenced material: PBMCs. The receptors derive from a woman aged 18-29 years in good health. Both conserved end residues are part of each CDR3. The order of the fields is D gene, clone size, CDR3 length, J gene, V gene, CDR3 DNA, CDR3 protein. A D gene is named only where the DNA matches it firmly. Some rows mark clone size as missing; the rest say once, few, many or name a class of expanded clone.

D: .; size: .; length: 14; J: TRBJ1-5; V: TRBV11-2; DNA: TGTGCCAGCAGCTTAGTACCAGTCAATCAGCCCCAGCATTTT; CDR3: CASSLVPVNQPQHF
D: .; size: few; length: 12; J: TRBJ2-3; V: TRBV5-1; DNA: TGCGCCAGCAGCTTTGCCAGTAACACGCAGTATTTT; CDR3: CASSFASNTQYF
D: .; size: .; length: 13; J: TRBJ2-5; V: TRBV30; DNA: TGTGCCTGGATCCGAGGGGACCAAGAGACCCAGTACTTC; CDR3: CAWIRGDQETQYF
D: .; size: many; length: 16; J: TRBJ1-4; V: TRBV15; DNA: TGTGCCACCAGCAGGAGCACGGACCGAACTAATGAAAAACTGTTTTTT; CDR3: CATSRSTDRTNEKLFF
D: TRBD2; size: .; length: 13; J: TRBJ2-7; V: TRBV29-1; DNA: TGCAGCGTTATAGCGGGAGGGCTCTACGAGCAGTACTTC; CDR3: CSVIAGGLYEQYF
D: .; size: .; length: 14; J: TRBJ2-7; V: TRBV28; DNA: TGTGCCAGCAGCCCCAACCGGGCCTTTGGCGAGCAGTACTTC; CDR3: CASSPNRAFGEQYF
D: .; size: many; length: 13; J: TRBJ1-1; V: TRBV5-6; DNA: TGTGCCAGCAGCTTTATGGGGGCCACTGAAGCTTTCTTT; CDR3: CASSFMGATEAFF
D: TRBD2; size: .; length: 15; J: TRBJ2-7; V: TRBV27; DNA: TGTGCCAGCAGTGAAGTAGCGGGAGGGTCGCTGGAGCAGTACTTC; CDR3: CASSEVAGGSLEQYF
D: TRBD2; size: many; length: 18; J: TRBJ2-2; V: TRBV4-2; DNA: TGTGCCAGCAGCCAAGTTATGCCAGCGGGATCGAACACCGGGGAGCTGTTTTTT; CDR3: CASSQVMPAGSNTGELFF
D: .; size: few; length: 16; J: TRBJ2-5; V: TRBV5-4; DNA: TGTGCCAGCAGCTTGGAGGGGGAGTGGTACCAAGAGACCCAGTACTTC; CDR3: CASSLEGEWYQETQYF
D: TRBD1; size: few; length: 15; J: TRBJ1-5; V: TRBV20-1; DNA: TGCAGTGCCCCGGACAGGGGGAGGCACAATCAGCCCCAGCATTTT; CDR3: CSAPDRGRHNQPQHF
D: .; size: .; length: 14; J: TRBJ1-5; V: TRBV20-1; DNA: TGCAGTGCCCCGAGACAGTTCCATAATCAGCCCCAGCATTTT; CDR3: CSAPRQFHNQPQHF
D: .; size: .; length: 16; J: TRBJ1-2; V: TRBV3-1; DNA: TGTGCCAGCAGCCAATATGAAACATCCACCCGCTATGGCTACACCTTC; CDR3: CASSQYETSTRYGYTF
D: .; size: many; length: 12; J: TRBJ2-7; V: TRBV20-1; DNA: TGCAGTGCTAGGGGCATCCACTACGAGCAGTACTTC; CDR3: CSARGIHYEQYF
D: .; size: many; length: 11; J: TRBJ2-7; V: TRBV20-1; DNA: TGCAGCGCCAGGGTAACCTACGAGCAGTACTTC; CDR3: CSARVTYEQYF
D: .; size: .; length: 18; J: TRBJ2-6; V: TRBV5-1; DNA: TGCGCCAGCAGCTTGGAGGGGCAGGGGAGCTCTGGGGCCAACGTCCTGACTTTC; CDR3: CASSLEGQGSSGANVLTF
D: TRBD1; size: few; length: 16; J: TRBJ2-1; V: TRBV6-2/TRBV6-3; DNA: TGTGCCAGCAGTCCTAGAACCGGGACAGATTACAATGAGCAGTTCTTC; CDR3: CASSPRTGTDYNEQFF
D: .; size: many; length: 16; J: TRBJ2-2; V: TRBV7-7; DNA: TGTGCTAGCAGCCCTATGGGGCGGGCGAACACCGGGGAGCTGTTTTTT; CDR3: CASSPMGRANTGELFF
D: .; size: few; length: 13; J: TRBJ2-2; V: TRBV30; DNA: TGTGCCTGGAAACTAGTCTACACCGGGGAGCTGTTTTTT; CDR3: CAWKLVYTGELFF
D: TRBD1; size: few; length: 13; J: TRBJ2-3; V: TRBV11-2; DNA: TGTGCCAGCAGCTTGGGACAGTTAGATACGCAGTATTTT; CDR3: CASSLGQLDTQYF
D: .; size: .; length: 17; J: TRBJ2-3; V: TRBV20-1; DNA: TGCAGTGCTAGGATCGGGGCTAGGGAGATCGGCACAGATACGCAGTATTTT; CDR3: CSARIGAREIGTDTQYF
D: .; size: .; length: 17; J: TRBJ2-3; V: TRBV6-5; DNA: TGTGCCAGCAGTTACGTATTCGCCCGGACTAGCACAGATACGCAGTATTTT; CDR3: CASSYVFARTSTDTQYF
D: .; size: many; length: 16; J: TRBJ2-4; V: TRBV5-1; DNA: TGCGCCAGCAGCCCCGGGACTCATCTAGCCAAAAACATTCAGTACTTC; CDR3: CASSPGTHLAKNIQYF
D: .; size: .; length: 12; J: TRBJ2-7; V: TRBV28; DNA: TGTGCCAGCAGTTCAGGGCCCCACGAGCAGTACTTC; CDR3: CASSSGPHEQYF
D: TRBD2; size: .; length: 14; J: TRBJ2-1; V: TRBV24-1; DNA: TGTGCCACCAGTGTTAGCGGGGGGGCTAATGAGCAGTTCTTC; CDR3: CATSVSGGANEQFF
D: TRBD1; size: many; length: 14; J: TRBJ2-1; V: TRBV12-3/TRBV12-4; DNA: TGTGCCAGCAGTTGGGACAGGGCCTACAATGAGCAGTTCTTC; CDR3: CASSWDRAYNEQFF
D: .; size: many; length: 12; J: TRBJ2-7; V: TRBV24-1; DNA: TGTGCCACCAGTGATTTATCAGGGTATCAGTACTTC; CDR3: CATSDLSGYQYF
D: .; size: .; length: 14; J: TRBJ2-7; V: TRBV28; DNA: TGTGCCAGCAGTACCTCAGGGGACCTCTACGAGCAGTACTTC; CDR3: CASSTSGDLYEQYF
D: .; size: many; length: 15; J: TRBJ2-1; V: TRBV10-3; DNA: TGTGCCATCAGTGAGTCTGGTGGCCCCTACAATGAGCAGTTCTTC; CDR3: CAISESGGPYNEQFF
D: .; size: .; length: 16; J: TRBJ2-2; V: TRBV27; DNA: TGTGCCAGCAGTTTATCAGGGACAACGAACACCGGGGAGCTGTTTTTT; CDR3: CASSLSGTTNTGELFF
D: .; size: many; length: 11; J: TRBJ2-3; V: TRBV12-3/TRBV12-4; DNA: TGTGCCAGCAGCACAGGGTATACGCAGTATTTT; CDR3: CASSTGYTQYF
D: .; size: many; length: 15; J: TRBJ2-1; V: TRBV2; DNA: TGTGCCAGCAGTGGAGAGGGAAGCTCCTACAATGAGCAGTTCTTC; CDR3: CASSGEGSSYNEQFF
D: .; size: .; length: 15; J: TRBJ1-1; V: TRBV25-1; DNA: TGTGCCAGCAGTGGCCGGGACTCTCTGAACACTGAAGCTTTCTTT; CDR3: CASSGRDSLNTEAFF
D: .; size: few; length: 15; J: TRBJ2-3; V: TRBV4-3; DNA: TGCGCCAGCAGCGGAGGGGCAGGGGGCACAGATACGCAGTATTTT; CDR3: CASSGGAGGTDTQYF
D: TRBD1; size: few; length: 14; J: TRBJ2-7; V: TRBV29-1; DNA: TGCAGCGTTGGATTTGGGACAGGGACCTACGAGCAGTACTTC; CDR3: CSVGFGTGTYEQYF
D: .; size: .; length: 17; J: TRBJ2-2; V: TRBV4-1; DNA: TGCGCCAGCAGCCAAGATCCAGTCCTCTTTTCCACCGGGGAGCTGTTTTTT; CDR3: CASSQDPVLFSTGELFF
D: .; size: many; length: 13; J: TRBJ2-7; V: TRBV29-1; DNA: TGCAGCGCCCATATGGACAGTTCCTACGAGCAGTACTTC; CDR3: CSAHMDSSYEQYF
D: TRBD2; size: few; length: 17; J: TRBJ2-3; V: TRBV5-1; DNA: TGCGCCAGCAGCTTAGGTCGACTAGCGGGAAACACAGATACGCAGTATTTT; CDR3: CASSLGRLAGNTDTQYF
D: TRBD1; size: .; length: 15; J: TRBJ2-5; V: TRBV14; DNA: TGTGCCAGCAGCCCAAACAGGGGGCTAAAAGAGACCCAGTACTTC; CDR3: CASSPNRGLKETQYF
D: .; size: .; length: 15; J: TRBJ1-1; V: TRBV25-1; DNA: TGTGCCAGCAGTGAATATAAGGGGGTGAACACTGAAGCTTTCTTT; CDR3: CASSEYKGVNTEAFF
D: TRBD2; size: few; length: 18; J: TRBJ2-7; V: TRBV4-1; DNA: TGCGCCAGCAGACAGGTACCGGGACTAGCGGGAGAAGTACACGAGCAGTACTTC; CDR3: CASRQVPGLAGEVHEQYF
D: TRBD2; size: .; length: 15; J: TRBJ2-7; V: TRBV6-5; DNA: TGTGCCAGCAGTTCCCTAGGGAGGGCCACCTACGAGCAGTACTTC; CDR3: CASSSLGRATYEQYF
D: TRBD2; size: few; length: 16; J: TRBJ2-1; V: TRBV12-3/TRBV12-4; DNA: TGTGCCAGCAGCCCCTCTAGCGGGAGGGCCGGCAATGAGCAGTTCTTC; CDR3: CASSPSSGRAGNEQFF
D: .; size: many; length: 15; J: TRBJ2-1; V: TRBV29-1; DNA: TGCAGCGTTGAACCCCGGGGGACAGAGGTGTTTTTTCAGTTCTTC; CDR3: CSVEPRGTEVFFQFF
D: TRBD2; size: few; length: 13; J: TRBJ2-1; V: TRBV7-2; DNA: TGTGCCAGCAGCTTAGGGACTAGCGGGGAGCAGTTCTTC; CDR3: CASSLGTSGEQFF
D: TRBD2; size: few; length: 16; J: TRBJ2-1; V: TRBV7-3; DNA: TGTGCCAGCAGCATCCAGGGACTAGCGGGGGGGCAAGAGCAGTTCTTC; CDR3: CASSIQGLAGGQEQFF
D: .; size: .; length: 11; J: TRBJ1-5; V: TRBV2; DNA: TGTGCCAGCAGTGAGGGGTGGCCCCAGCATTTT; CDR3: CASSEGWPQHF
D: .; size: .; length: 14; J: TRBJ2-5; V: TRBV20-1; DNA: TGCAGTGCTAGCAGGGGTTTCAGCCAAGAGACCCAGTACTTC; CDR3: CSASRGFSQETQYF
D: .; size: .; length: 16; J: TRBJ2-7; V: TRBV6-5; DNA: TGTGCCAGCAGTTCCCCCCCGGGCAGGGCTGCCTACGAGCAGTACTTC; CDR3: CASSSPPGRAAYEQYF
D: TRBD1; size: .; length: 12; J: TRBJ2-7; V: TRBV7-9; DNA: TGTGCCAGCAGCACCCACAGGGGCGAGCAGTACTTC; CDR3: CASSTHRGEQYF
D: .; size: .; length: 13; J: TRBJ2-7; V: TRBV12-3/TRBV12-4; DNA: TGTGCCAGCAGTTTAGTTTCTAGGGTCGAGCAGTACTTC; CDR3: CASSLVSRVEQYF
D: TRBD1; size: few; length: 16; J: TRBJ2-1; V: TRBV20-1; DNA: TGCAGTGCTAGACTAACAGGGGGACATTCCTACAATGAGCAGTTCTTC; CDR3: CSARLTGGHSYNEQFF